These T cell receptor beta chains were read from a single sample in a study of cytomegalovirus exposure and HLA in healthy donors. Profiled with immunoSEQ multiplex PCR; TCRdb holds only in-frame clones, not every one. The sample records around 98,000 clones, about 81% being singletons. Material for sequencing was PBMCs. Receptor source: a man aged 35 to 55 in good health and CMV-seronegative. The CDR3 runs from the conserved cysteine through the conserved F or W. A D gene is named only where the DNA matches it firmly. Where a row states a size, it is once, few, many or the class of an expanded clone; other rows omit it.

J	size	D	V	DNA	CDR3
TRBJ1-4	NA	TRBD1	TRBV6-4	TGTGCCAGCACAGGGGGCGCGGGTGGGCATAGGGAAAAACTGTTTTTT	CASTGGAGGHREKLFF
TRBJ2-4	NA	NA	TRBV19	TGTGCCAGTAGTAGCTCAGGATCGAACATTCAGTACTTC	CASSSSGSNIQYF
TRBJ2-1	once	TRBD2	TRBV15	TGTGCCACCAGCAGAGATCCGACTAGCATTGGCGATGAGCAGTTCTTC	CATSRDPTSIGDEQFF
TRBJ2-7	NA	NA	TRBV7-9	TGTGCCAGCAGCTTAGGATCCGGGGGCGAGCAGTACTTC	CASSLGSGGEQYF
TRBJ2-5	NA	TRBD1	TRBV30	TGTGCCTGGAGTGGAGCAGGGGGCCTCTCCCAGTACTTC	CAWSGAGGLSQYF
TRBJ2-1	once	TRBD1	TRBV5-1	TGCGCCAGCAGTTCCGGGACAGGGAATCATGAGCAGTTCTTC	CASSSGTGNHEQFF
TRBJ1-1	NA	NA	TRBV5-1	TGCGCCAGCAGCCTAAAAGTGAACACTGAAGCTTTCTTT	CASSLKVNTEAFF
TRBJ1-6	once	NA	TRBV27	TGTGCCAGCAGTTTCAGGAGGCAGAGGAATTCACCCCTCCACTTT	CASSFRRQRNSPLHF
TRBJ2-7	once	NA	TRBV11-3	TGTGCCAGCAGCTCTCGGGGCTACGAGCAGTACTTC	CASSSRGYEQYF
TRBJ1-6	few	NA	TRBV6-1	TGTGCCAGCAGTGAAGGGGGCGGCAGACCTTCACCCCTCCACTTT	CASSEGGGRPSPLHF
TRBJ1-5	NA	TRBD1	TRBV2	TGTGCCACCGGGACAGGGCTCAGTCAGCCCCAGCATTTT	CATGTGLSQPQHF
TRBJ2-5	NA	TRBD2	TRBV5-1	TGCGCCAGCCGCGTCCATGGGGGGGAGCAAGAGACCCAGTACTTC	CASRVHGGEQETQYF
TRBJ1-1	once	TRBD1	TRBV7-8	TGTGCCAGCAGCTTAGGGTACAGGGGTGTCTCTGAAGCTTTCTTT	CASSLGYRGVSEAFF
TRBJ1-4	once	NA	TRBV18	TGTGCCAGCTCCCAGGGGAATGAAAAACTGTTTTTT	CASSQGNEKLFF
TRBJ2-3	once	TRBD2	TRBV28	TGTGCCAGCAGTTTAAGCCTAGCGGTTACCTATACGCAGTATTTT	CASSLSLAVTYTQYF
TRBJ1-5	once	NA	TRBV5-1	TGCGCCAGCAGCGTATCGGGACAATCTCTTCAGCCCCAGCATTTT	CASSVSGQSLQPQHF
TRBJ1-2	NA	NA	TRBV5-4	TGTGCCAGCAGCTTGAGGAAGCCACAGGAATATGGCTACACCTTC	CASSLRKPQEYGYTF
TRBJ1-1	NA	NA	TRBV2	TGTGCCAGCTCCCGGGGGTTGAACACTGAAGCTTTCTTT	CASSRGLNTEAFF
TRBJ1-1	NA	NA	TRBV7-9	TGTGCCAGCAGCTTAGGTGGGGTACAGGCCGAAGCTTTCTTT	CASSLGGVQAEAFF
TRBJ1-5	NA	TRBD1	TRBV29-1	TGCAGCGTCTGGACAGGGGGCAATCAGCCCCAGCATTTT	CSVWTGGNQPQHF
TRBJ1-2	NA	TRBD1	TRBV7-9	TGTTCCAGCAGCCGGACAGGGCGCGATACAAACTATGGCTACACCTTC	CSSSRTGRDTNYGYTF
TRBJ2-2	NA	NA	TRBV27	TGTGCCAGCAGTTTACTGTGGGGGGGCTCCGGGGAGCTGTTTTTT	CASSLLWGGSGELFF
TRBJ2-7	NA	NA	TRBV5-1	TGCGCCAGCAGCTTGGCGGGCCAGGGGTTCTACGAGCAGTACTTC	CASSLAGQGFYEQYF
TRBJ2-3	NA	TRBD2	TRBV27	TGTGCCAGCAGTTTATACAGCGGGGGGGCCTCAGATACGCAGTATTTT	CASSLYSGGASDTQYF
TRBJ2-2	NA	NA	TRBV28	TGTGCCAGCAGCAGTCCGGGGACCGGGGAGCTGTTTTTT	CASSSPGTGELFF
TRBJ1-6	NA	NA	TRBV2	TGTGCCACTCACTCCTCCTATAATTCACCCCTCCACTTT	CATHSSYNSPLHF
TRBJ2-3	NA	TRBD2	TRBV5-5	TGTGCCAGCAGAAACAGCGGGGGGCCTGGCACAGATACGCAGTATTTT	CASRNSGGPGTDTQYF
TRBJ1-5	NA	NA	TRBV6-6	TGTGCCAGCCGACCTCCGGGACAACGCAATCAGCCCCAGCATTTT	CASRPPGQRNQPQHF
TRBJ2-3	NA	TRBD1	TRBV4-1	TGCGCCAGCAGCCGCGACAGGGCTAGCACAGATACGCAGTATTTT	CASSRDRASTDTQYF
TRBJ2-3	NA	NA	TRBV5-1	TGCGCCAGCAGCTCCCTCCCTAGCGCAGATACGCAGTATTTT	CASSSLPSADTQYF
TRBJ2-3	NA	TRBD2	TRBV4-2	TGTGCCAGCAGCCAAGATAGTTGGGCGGGGGGGCTTAATACGCAGTATTTT	CASSQDSWAGGLNTQYF
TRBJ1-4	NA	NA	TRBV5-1	TGCGCCAGCAGCTTGGAGAGCGCCAATGAAAAACTGTTTTTT	CASSLESANEKLFF
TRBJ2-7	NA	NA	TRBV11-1	TGTGCCAGCAGCTTCACCCGGGCCGCGGGGTACGAGCAGTACTTC	CASSFTRAAGYEQYF
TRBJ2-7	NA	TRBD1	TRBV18	TGTGCCAGCTCACAACAGGGGTTACCCTACGAGCAGTACTTC	CASSQQGLPYEQYF
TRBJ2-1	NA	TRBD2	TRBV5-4	TGTGCCAGCAGCTGGAGGACTAGCGGGGGGCGGGGCGGGGGTGAGCAGTTCTTC	CASSWRTSGGRGGGEQFF
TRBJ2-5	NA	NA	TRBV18	TGTGCCAGCTCCTCAGCGGAGACCCAGTACTTC	CASSSAETQYF
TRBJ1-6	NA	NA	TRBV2	TGTGCCAGCTTGCAGGGTGGGAATTCACCCCTCCACTTT	CASLQGGNSPLHF
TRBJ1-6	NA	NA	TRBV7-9	TGTGCCAGCAGCTTACCCCGGACAGAGGACGTCCCGTATTTGTCACCCCTCCACTTT	CASSLPRTEDVPYLSPLHF
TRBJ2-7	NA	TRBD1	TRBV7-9	TGTGCCAGCAGCTTAAGGCCGGACAGGGGATACGAGCAGTACTTC	CASSLRPDRGYEQYF
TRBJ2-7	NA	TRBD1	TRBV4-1	TGCGCCAGCAGCCCAGGGGGCGAGCAGTACTTC	CASSPGGEQYF
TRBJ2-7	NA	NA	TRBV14	TGTGCCAGCAGCACAACAGGGACCGAGCAGTACTTC	CASSTTGTEQYF
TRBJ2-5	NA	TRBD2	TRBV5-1	TGCGCCAGCAGCCCGGGACTAGGGGGGATTTGGCAAGAGACCCAGTACTTC	CASSPGLGGIWQETQYF
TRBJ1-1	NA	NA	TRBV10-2	TGCGCCAGCAGTGACGGTGGTGAAGCTTTCTTT	CASSDGGEAFF
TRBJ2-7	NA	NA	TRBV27	TGTGCCAGCAGTTTATTATCAGGGACCTACGAGCAGTACTTC	CASSLLSGTYEQYF
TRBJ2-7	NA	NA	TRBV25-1	TGTGCCAGCAAAGGACTCTCCTACGAGCAGTACTTC	CASKGLSYEQYF
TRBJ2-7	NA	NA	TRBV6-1	TGTGCCAGCAGTGGCCAGTCCTACGAGCAGTACTTC	CASSGQSYEQYF
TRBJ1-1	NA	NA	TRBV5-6	TGTGCCAGCAGCTTGGGGCATCGGGACACTGAAGCTTTCTTT	CASSLGHRDTEAFF
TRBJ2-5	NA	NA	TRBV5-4	TGTGCCAGCAGCTACGGGGAGACCCAGTACTTC	CASSYGETQYF
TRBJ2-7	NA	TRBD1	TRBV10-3	TGTGCCATCAGTAACCCACTGGGAGGGACAGGGGACTACGAGCAGTACTTC	CAISNPLGGTGDYEQYF
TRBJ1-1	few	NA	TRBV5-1	TGCGCCAGCAGCTTTAGTTACTCTCACACTGAAGCTTTCTTT	CASSFSYSHTEAFF
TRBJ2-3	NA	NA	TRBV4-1	TGCGCCAGCAGCCCGTTGGCCGGGGGTGGAGATACGCAGTATTTT	CASSPLAGGGDTQYF
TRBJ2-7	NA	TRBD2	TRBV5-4	TGTGCCAGCAAGCGGGACGCCTCCTACGAGCAGTACTTC	CASKRDASYEQYF
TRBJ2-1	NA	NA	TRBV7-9	TGTGCCAGCAGCCGAGTCGAGTCCTTCAATGAGCAGTTCTTC	CASSRVESFNEQFF
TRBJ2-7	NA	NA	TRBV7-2	TGTGCCAGCAGTAAAGCACGGACAGCTACCTACGAGCAGTACTTC	CASSKARTATYEQYF
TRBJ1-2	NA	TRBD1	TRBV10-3	TGTGCCATCCGGACAGGGGGAGACTATGGCTACACCTTC	CAIRTGGDYGYTF
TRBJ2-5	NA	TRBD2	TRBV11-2	TGTGCCAGCAGCTTTCGGGGGGTCCAAGAGACCCAGTACTTC	CASSFRGVQETQYF
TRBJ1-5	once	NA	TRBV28	TGTGCCAGCAGGGGGCGAGGCAATCAGCCCCAGCATTTT	CASRGRGNQPQHF